This T cell receptor (beta chain) originates from a study of beta chain features in type 1 diabetes (dated by TCRdb to 2016 to 2018). Concerning the study at large: Patients and healthy donors did not differ in mean age, gender distribution, total cell number or subset yield. A total of roughly 98,000,000 sorted cells were examined across all samples, and a strong correlation was observed between cell number per subset and RNA yield. The study compared TCRB repertoires of sorted circulating CD4+ T cell subsets between recently diagnosed type 1 diabetes patients and matched healthy donors. Naive and central memory subsets were obtained from all 28 donors, but regulatory and stem cell-like memory subsets were isolated from only 8 patients and roughly eight healthy donors. The full study reports these points: Only small numbers of individuals were included in the HLA sub-analyses, which left unresolved whether HLA type had any influence on TCRB rearrangement. Naive, central memory and regulatory TCRB repertoires appeared to be more alike among patients than among healthy donors. Shorter templates might have been favored by PCR, but patient and control samples were amplified and corrected together, so both groups would have been affected equally by any skew. Because cDNA was sequenced instead of genomic DNA, activated cells with high expression could be over-represented, although the groups did not differ in activation or CD3 levels. A moderate but significant shortening of TCRB CDR3 length was observed in type 1 diabetes patients in all four CD4+ subsets. At VDJ recombination sites, patients with type 1 diabetes made fewer insertions and deleted more nucleotides, a pattern implying thymic rearrangement abnormalities.

All of the isolated RNA was reverse transcribed with the High Capacity cDNA Reverse Transcription Kit, so expressed TCRB transcripts were sequenced. Deep immunoSEQ sequencing was applied to naive, central memory and regulatory T cell samples, giving an average of approximately 4 million total reads per sample. After sorted cells were lysed in RLT buffer, RNA was extracted with DNase-treated RNeasy Micro or Mini kits, with the choice depending on cell number. To prevent cross-contamination, every cell subset was processed on its own, while patient and healthy donor samples were processed together. The immunoSEQ multiplex PCR was used to amplify TCRB sequences from cDNA, generating 87-bp fragments that spanned the CDR3 region. The amplicons were sequenced using the Illumina HiSeq platform. The source study handled its data this way. Synthetic template baselines were used to correct PCR bias computationally, reads within Hamming distance 2 were collapsed together, and singletons that could not be merged were discarded. Reads were aligned against IMGT so that V, D and J genes, CDR3 length and insertions or deletions at six rearrangement sites could be assigned. Within each subset, clonotype counts were normalized to sorted cell number, and only after that were true diversity and Gini coefficients computed with the tcR R package. Repertoire sharing was quantified using the overlap coefficient calculated on TCRB nucleotide sequences. Out-of-frame TCRB sequences from naive cells were analyzed as a proxy for the pre-selection repertoire. TCRdb holds this immuneACCESS table with in-frame rearrangements only. Some clones are missing; in checked studies, unresolved V genes explain under half, and the rest has no known cause. That table gives V, J and clone size, and the DNA gave D and trimming. For this sample the table gives more than 120,000 clones, of which over 9.5% were detected only once. The ten largest account for about 1.3% of the sample.

Turning to this clone: The target of this receptor is not known. Base qualities are not at hand, and no much larger clone is one base apart.

CDR3 length: 14 amino acids, cysteine to phenylalanine. The CDR3 DNA has 42 bases and is translated from base 1. Deletion took 0 bases off V and 2 bases off J, with a span of 8 bases between the germline ends. Via the germline V gene (reference sequence), CDR1 is SEHNR and CDR2 FQNEAQ. Each donor gave one peripheral blood draw, averaging about 100 mL, which was collected into heparinised tubes. Naive, central memory, regulatory and stem cell-like memory CD4+ T cells were sorted on a BD FACSAria II using a panel including CD45RO, CCR7, CD25, CD127, CD95 and CD27. All sorted populations exceeded 95% purity. Right away, PBMCs were isolated by Lymphoprep density gradient centrifugation and were stained directly, with no culture step. So that batch effects would be minimized, each experiment stained and sorted samples in pairs, pairing one healthy donor with one patient.

The receptor comes from a young man in good health. The sample taken for sequencing was naive CD4+ T cells from blood. In light of the paper, this sample's cell subset or site label describes: true naive CD4+ T cells. The sequence links TRBV7-9 to TRBJ2-7, with the identity of the D gene unclear. The CDR3 region has the sequence CASSLASETYEQYF. Here is the DNA: TGTGCCAGCAGCTTAGCTTCGGAGACCTACGAGCAGTACTTC.